These 27 T cell receptor beta chains originate from one sample sequenced in a study of vaccination effects on CD4 cells after COVID-19 (dated by TCRdb to 2022 to 2024). Library creation used the immunoSEQ multiplex PCR assay. TCRdb re-hosts the immuneACCESS table, in-frame sequences only. Its copies lack some clones; in the studies checked, an unresolved V gene accounts for under half of them, and the cause for the rest is not known. The sample table records roughly 26,000 clones; about four fifths of these occur just once. The ten largest clones take up roughly 16% of the sample. No antigen has been assigned to these receptors. The ViraFEST assay stimulated PBMC with viral peptide pools and then used TCR sequencing to identify antigen-specific CD4+ T cell clonotypes by expansion. After less than eleven days of culture, CD4+ T cells were isolated with the EasySep CD4+ T cell isolation kit. PCR-confirmed SARS-CoV-2 infection had occurred in convalescent patients between March and December 2020, before the Alpha, Beta and Delta variants emerged in the United States.

Specimen: CD4+ T cells from PBMCs cultured with HCoV-NL63 spike peptides, collected before COVID-19 vaccination. What the cell subset or site label conveys for this sample: HCoV-NL63 spike overlapping peptide pool stimulation. The receptors were sampled from a human donor who had a prior SARS-CoV-2 infection.

The rearrangement joins TRBV7-2 to TRBJ2-1; D may be TRBD2 (6 bases). Germline V gene data show CDR1 as SGHTA and CDR2 as FQGNSA. V lost 4 bases and J 6 bases, leaving 16 bases between the germline ends. The length of the CDR3 is 15 residues. CDR3 amino acids: CASSSKRVAGNEQFF. CDR3 sequence (DNA): TGTGCCAGCAGCTCAAAGCGGGTCGCCGGCAATGAGCAGTTCTTC.

This clone was detected only once. The chain carries TRBV6-2 or TRBV6-3 and TRBJ1-5; D not certain. Germline V gives CDR1 MNHEY, CDR2 SVGEGT. The V gene lost 0 bases and the J gene lost 5 bases, with 2 bases spanning the gap. This CDR3 spans 12 amino acids. CDR3 protein: CASSYSHQPQHF. For the CDR3, the DNA is TGTGCCAGCAGTTACTCGCATCAGCCCCAGCATTTT.

The chain uses TRBV2 and TRBJ1-1, with TRBD1 identical over 7 bases. With V trimmed by 6 bases and J by 0 bases, 4 bases remained unmatched. Germline loops: CDR1 SNHLY, CDR2 FYNNEI. CDR3 length: 14 amino acids. The CDR3 nucleotides read TGTGCCAGCAGCCGCAGGGGGATGAACACTGAAGCTTTCTTT. As protein: CASSRRGMNTEAFF.

This rearrangement joins TRBV19 to TRBJ2-7; D assignment may be TRBD1 or TRBD2 (5 bases each). Trimming removed 4 bases from V and 2 bases from J, with 12 bases in between. The CDR3 totals 14 residues. Germline-derived CDR1 and CDR2 are LNHDA and SQIVND (reference sequence). CDR3: CASSSTWGPYEQYF. The CDR3 nucleotides read TGTGCCAGTAGTAGCACCTGGGGACCCTACGAGCAGTACTTC.

The chain carries TRBV24-1 and TRBJ2-2; tentatively, D is TRBD1 or TRBD2 (5 bases each). Trimming left V 9 bases short and J 0 bases short, with 7 bases between. CDR1 is KGHDR and CDR2 is SFDVKD in the germline V gene. This CDR3 comprises 13 residues. Here the CDR3 reads CATGDPNTGELFF. The CDR3 DNA follows: TGTGCCACCGGGGACCCGAACACCGGGGAGCTGTTTTTT.

CDR3 loop: CASSPRTSGRYTGELFF. The DNA for the CDR3 is TGTGCCAGCAGCCCCCGAACTAGCGGGCGTTACACCGGGGAGCTGTTTTTT. The chain uses TRBV9 and TRBJ2-2, with 9 bases fitting TRBD2. Germline-derived CDR1 and CDR2 are SGDLS and YYNGEE. There are 17 residues in the CDR3. The trim removed 4 bases at V and 3 bases at J, leaving 10 bases unmatched. Filled out from reference TRBV9 and TRBJ2-2, the complete variable domain reads DSGVTQTPKHLITATGQRVTLRCSPRSGDLSVYWYQQSLDQGLQFLIQYYNGEERAKGNILERFSAQQFPDLHSELNLSSLELGDSALYFCASSPRTSGRYTGELFFGEGSRLTVL.

The rearrangement links TRBV7-3 to TRBJ2-1; 9 bases line up with TRBD2. V shed 1 base and J 7 bases; nucleotides not matched to a gene: 5. The CDR3 is made up of 15 amino acids. CDR1 is SGHTA, CDR2 FQGTGA, per germline. This CDR3 is CASSLRGGGGNEQFF. CDR3 nucleotides: TGTGCCAGCAGCTTAAGGGGCGGGGGGGGAAATGAGCAGTTCTTC.

This clone was observed once. V usage is TRBV2 and J usage is TRBJ1-6, with no clear D. V was pared by 6 bases and J by 9 bases, with 12 bases between. Germline CDR1 reads SNHLY; CDR2 reads FYNNEI. The CDR3 length is 13 residues. The CDR3 nucleotides are TGTGCCAGCAGCGCCGATGATAGTTCACCCCTCCACTTT. It codes for CASSADDSSPLHF.

The table lists this clone with a few counts. This chain uses TRBV5-1 with TRBJ2-5; possible D gene TRBD1, 5 bases. CDR1 is SGHRS and CDR2 is YFSETQ in the germline V gene. This CDR3 spans 15 amino acids. V was pared by 1 base and J by 5 bases, with 15 bases between. CDR3 loop: CASSLKLQGRETQYF. CDR3 in DNA: TGCGCCAGCAGCTTGAAATTGCAGGGCAGGGAGACCCAGTACTTC.

The chain joins TRBV5-1 to TRBJ2-5; 8 nucleotides agree with TRBD1. V dropped 4 bases and J dropped 1; count of bases not matched to a gene: 3. Germline loops: CDR1 SGHRS, CDR2 YFSETQ. The CDR3 length is 14 residues. The CDR3 coding sequence is TGCGCCAGCAGCAGTACAGGGGGCCAAGAGACCCAGTACTTC. Translated, it gives CASSSTGGQETQYF.

Comments on this clone: Other DNA variants within this sample encode the same CDR3. CDR3 residues: CASSYSTGNRETQYF. CDR3 bases: TGTGCCAGCAGTTACTCAACAGGGAACCGAGAGACCCAGTACTTC. The V call is TRBV6-5, the J call TRBJ2-5, with D perhaps matching TRBD1 (6 bases). V lost 0 bases to trimming and J lost 4 bases, with 12 bases between them. The CDR3 totals 15 residues. Germline CDR1 and CDR2: MNHEY and SVGAGI.

This sequence joins TRBV4-3 and TRBJ2-7; TRBD1 matches 10 bases. V lost 2 bases and J lost 6; bases outside the gene matches: 4. This CDR3 is 14 amino acids long. Per the germline V gene, CDR1 is LGHNA and CDR2 is YSLEER. The CDR3 DNA reads as TGCGCCAGCAGCCAACTTCGGACAGGGGGCGAGCAGTACTTC. Translated: CASSQLRTGGEQYF.

This clone occurred a few times. This chain connects TRBV2 to TRBJ1-1; D gene uncertain. V lost 4 bases and J lost 8, with 17 bases in between. Germline V gene data show CDR1 as SNHLY and CDR2 as FYNNEI. CDR3 size: 14 residues. The CDR3 is CASSVEGTGSEAFF. The CDR3 DNA is TGTGCCAGCAGTGTCGAGGGAACCGGGTCCGAAGCTTTCTTT.

This chain links TRBV11-3 with TRBJ2-1, with a possible D match to TRBD2 (5 bases). This CDR3 region has 17 residues. The V end lost 4 bases, the J end lost 2 bases, and 18 bases lay between the germline ends. Germline V gene data show CDR1 as SGHNT and CDR2 as YENEEA. The CDR3 region is CASSSLAGYGAYNEQFF. Written as DNA, the CDR3 is TGTGCCAGCAGCTCACTGGCGGGCTACGGGGCCTACAATGAGCAGTTCTTC.

The CDR3 nucleotides are TGTGCCAGCAGCCGGGACAGGGCCGGTCAGCCCCAGCATTTT. Amino acid sequence: CASSRDRAGQPQHF. This rearrangement joins TRBV11-2 to TRBJ1-5; 9 nucleotides match TRBD1. With V trimmed by 5 bases and J by 6 bases, 5 bases remained unmatched. Per the germline V gene, CDR1 is SGHAT and CDR2 is FQNNGV. The CDR3 spans 14 residues.

The gene calls are TRBV5-4 and TRBJ2-3, with 7 bases that match TRBD1. This CDR3 spans 14 amino acids. The germline V gene encodes CDR1 SGHNT and CDR2 YYREEE (reference sequence). The junction had 4 bases not matched to a gene; V was cut back by 4 bases and J by 2 bases. Here the CDR3 DNA reads TGTGCCAGCAGCATGGGACAGTTCACAGATACGCAGTATTTT. This sequence encodes CASSMGQFTDTQYF. The entire variable domain, with the rest obtained from reference TRBV5-4 and TRBJ2-3, is as follows: ETGVTQSPTHLIKTRGQQVTLRCSSQSGHNTVSWYQQALGQGPQFIFQYYREEENGRGNFPPRFSGLQFPNYSSELNVNALELDDSALYLCASSMGQFTDTQYFGPGTRLTVL.

The chain employs TRBV9 and TRBJ2-3, with TRBD1 as a possible D gene (5 bases). The CDR3 length is 14 residues. The V end lost 1 base, the J end lost 2 bases, and 8 bases lay between the germline ends. CDR1 SGDLS and CDR2 YYNGEE come from the germline V gene. The CDR3 nucleotides read TGTGCCAGCAGCGTACGAGGACACACAGATACGCAGTATTTT. This sequence encodes CASSVRGHTDTQYF.

The chain couples TRBV4-3 to TRBJ2-3; D gene unclear. V lost 0 bases and J lost 0, with 4 bases in between. Germline V gene lookup returns CDR1 LGHNA and CDR2 YSLEER. The CDR3 length is 14 residues. The CDR3 nucleotides read TGCGCCAGCAGCCAAGATACAAGCACAGATACGCAGTATTTT. It specifies CASSQDTSTDTQYF.

The rearrangement uses TRBV24-1 and TRBJ2-1; 8 bases align to TRBD1. Unmatched junction bases numbered 6, after V lost 4 bases and J lost 8 bases. There are 14 residues in the CDR3. Germline CDR1 KGHDR, CDR2 SFDVKD. The CDR3 loop reads CATSDRTGLHEQFF. In DNA, the CDR3 is TGTGCCACCAGTGACAGGACAGGGTTGCATGAGCAGTTCTTC.

The V and J genes are TRBV18 and TRBJ1-2; unclear D gene. The CDR3 is 14 amino acids. V lost 4 bases and J lost 0, with 9 bases in between. CDR1 and CDR2 from the germline V gene are KGHSH and LQKENI. The CDR3 DNA follows: TGTGCCAGCTCACTTGGACCCACTAACTATGGCTACACCTTC. It encodes CASSLGPTNYGYTF.

V usage is TRBV4-2 and J usage is TRBJ2-7; maybe TRBD1 (5 bases). The germline CDR1 and CDR2 sequences are LGHNA and YNFKEQ. The V gene lost 1 base and the J gene lost 3 bases, with 16 bases spanning the gap. The CDR3 spans 16 residues. The CDR3 protein is CASSQALGQDIYEQYF. CDR3 DNA: TGTGCCAGCAGCCAAGCGCTGGGGCAGGACATCTACGAGCAGTACTTC.

This clone was counted only a few times. The chain links TRBV19 to TRBJ2-1, with 14 nucleotides matching TRBD2. This CDR3 spans 15 amino acids. J was trimmed by 7 bases and V by 6 bases; bases with no gene match: 5. Germline loops: CDR1 LNHDA, CDR2 SQIVND (reference sequence). In DNA, the CDR3 is TGTGCCAGTAGCGGGACTAGCGGGAGTCGGAATGAGCAGTTCTTC. This encodes CASSGTSGSRNEQFF. The whole variable domain, remainder taken from reference TRBV19 and TRBJ2-1, is DGGITQSPKYLFRKEGQNVTLSCEQNLNHDAMYWYRQDPGQGLRLIYYSQIVNDFQKGDIAEGYSVSREKKESFPLTVTSAQKNPTAFYLCASSGTSGSRNEQFFGPGTRLTVL.

The genes are TRBV27 and TRBJ1-2, with D uncertain. The V gene lost 0 bases and the J gene lost 4 bases, with 9 bases spanning the gap. The CDR3 spans 14 residues. The germline CDR1 and CDR2 sequences are MNHEY and SMNVEV (reference sequence). The CDR3 spells CASSLSRGSYGYTF. CDR3 sequence (DNA): TGTGCCAGCAGTTTATCGCGGGGTAGCTATGGCTACACCTTC.

This clone was recorded only once. The chain links TRBV7-2 to TRBJ2-7; tentatively, D is TRBD1 (6 bases). The CDR3 is 14 amino acids. Trimming took 6 bases from V and 5 from J, leaving 17 bases between them. Germline V gives CDR1 SGHTA, CDR2 FQGNSA. The CDR3 here is CASSLGGASNEQYF. CDR3 in DNA: TGTGCCAGCAGTCTAGGGGGAGCGTCCAACGAGCAGTACTTC.

The chain recombines TRBV21-1 with TRBJ1-2. TRBV21-1 is labeled a pseudogene. This CDR3 spans 21 amino acids. The CDR3 nucleotides read TGTGCCAGCACCCCCCCGGGCCCACAGCCGTATGAGACCGATGCTAACTATGGCTACACCTTC. Its protein product is CASTPPGPQPYETDANYGYTF.

This clone is large (0.1 to 1%) by share. This chain connects TRBV19 to TRBJ1-5, with TRBD1 matching 7 bases. CDR1 is LNHDA, CDR2 SQIVND, per germline (reference sequence). After removal of 9 bases from V and 2 bases from J, the junction contained 16 bases not matched to a gene. The CDR3 is 17 residues long. CDR3 DNA: TGTGCCAGCCGTATCGTGTCGACAGGGCCGGGCAATCAGCCCCAGCATTTT. It yields the protein CASRIVSTGPGNQPQHF.

This clone has only one observation. The chain carries TRBV11-2 and TRBJ2-7; 7 nucleotides match TRBD1. V dropped 3 bases and J dropped 6; count of bases not matched to a gene: 5. The CDR3 is made up of 13 amino acids. Germline CDR1 is SGHAT and CDR2 is FQNNGV. The CDR3 region is CASSLTGTGEQYF. The CDR3 nucleotides are TGTGCCAGCAGCTTGACAGGGACGGGCGAGCAGTACTTC.